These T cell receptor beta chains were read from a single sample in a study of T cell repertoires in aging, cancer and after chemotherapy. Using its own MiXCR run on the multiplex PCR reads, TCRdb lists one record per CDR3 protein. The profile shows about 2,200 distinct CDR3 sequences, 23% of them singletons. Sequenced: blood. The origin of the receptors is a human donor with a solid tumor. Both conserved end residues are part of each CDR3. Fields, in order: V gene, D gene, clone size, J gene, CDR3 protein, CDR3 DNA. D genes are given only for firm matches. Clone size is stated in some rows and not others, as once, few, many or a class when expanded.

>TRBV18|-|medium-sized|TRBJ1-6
CASSPGQREAPLHF
TGTGCCAGCTCACCCGGACAAAGGGAGGCACCCCTCCACTTT
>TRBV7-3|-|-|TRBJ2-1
CASSFYNYNEQFF
TGTGCCAGCAGCTTCTACAACTACAATGAGCAGTTCTTC
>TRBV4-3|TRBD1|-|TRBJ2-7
CASSQGQGGGEQYF
TGCGCCAGCAGCCAGGGACAGGGTGGAGGCGAGCAGTACTTC
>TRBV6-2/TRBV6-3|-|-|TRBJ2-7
CASSYSGQGQGQYF
TGTGCCAGCAGTTACTCGGGGCAGGGGCAAGGGCAGTACTTC
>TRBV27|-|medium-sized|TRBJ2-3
CASSAGRSTDTQYF
TGTGCCAGCAGCGCGGGACGGAGCACAGATACGCAGTATTTT
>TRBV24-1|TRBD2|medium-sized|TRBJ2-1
CATSDYGTSGEYEQFF
TGTGCCACCAGTGACTACGGGACTAGCGGGGAATATGAGCAGTTCTTC
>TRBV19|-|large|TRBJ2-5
CASSRSPDWEETQYF
TGTGCCAGTAGTAGATCTCCCGATTGGGAGGAGACCCAGTACTTC
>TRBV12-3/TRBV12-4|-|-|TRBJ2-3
CASSLFRKFTQYF
TGTGCCAGCAGTTTGTTTCGCAAATTTACGCAGTATTTT
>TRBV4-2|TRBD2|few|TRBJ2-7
CASSQDTQGTSGGGEQYF
TGTGCCAGCAGCCAAGATACCCAAGGGACTAGCGGGGGGGGCGAGCAGTACTTC
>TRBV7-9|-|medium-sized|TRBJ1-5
CASSFRVSNQPQHF
TGTGCCAGCAGCTTCAGGGTTAGCAATCAGCCCCAGCATTTT
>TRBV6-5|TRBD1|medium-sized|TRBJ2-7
CASSYGGGQGDEQYF
TGTGCCAGCAGTTACGGTGGCGGACAGGGGGACGAGCAGTACTTC
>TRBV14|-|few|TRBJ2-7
CASSQYVGSYEQYF
TGTGCCAGCAGCCAATACGTGGGATCCTACGAGCAGTACTTC
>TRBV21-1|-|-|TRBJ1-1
CASSKKVGVPTEAFF
TGTGCCAGCAGCAAAAAGGTCGGGGTCCCCACTGAAGCTTTCTTT
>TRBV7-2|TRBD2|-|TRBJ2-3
CASSSLAGVHTDTQYF
TGTGCCAGCAGCTCCCTAGCGGGGGTCCACACAGATACGCAGTATTTT
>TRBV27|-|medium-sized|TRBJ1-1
CASNPPGGTEAFF
TGTGCCAGCAATCCCCCCGGGGGCACTGAAGCTTTCTTT
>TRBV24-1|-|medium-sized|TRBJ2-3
CATSDAGPVQADTQYF
TGTGCCACCAGTGACGCGGGACCGGTTCAGGCAGATACGCAGTATTTT